These 6 T cell receptor beta chains originate from one sample sequenced in a study of CD8 T cells in ankylosing spondylitis. From the 5' RACE reads, TCRdb called clonotypes with MiXCR, one entry per CDR3 protein. Here the sample spans some 37,000 distinct CDR3 sequences, approximately 11% being singletons. Source material: synovial fluid, either unsorted or a sorted T cell fraction (not recorded which). These receptor sequences come from a male donor with ankylosing spondylitis.

Ten or more counts support this clonotype. V usage is TRBV7-9 and J usage is TRBJ2-7, with 9 nucleotides matching TRBD1. CDR3 size: 14 residues. V lost 2 bases, J lost 6 bases, and 5 bases stayed unmatched. CDR1 SEHNR and CDR2 FQNEAQ come from the germline V gene (reference sequence). Written as DNA, the CDR3 is TGTGCCAGCAGCTTAACACAGGGGGCCGGCGAGCAGTACTTC. It encodes CASSLTQGAGEQYF.

This clonotype came up many times. The gene calls are TRBV12-3 or TRBV12-4 and TRBJ2-5; D possibly corresponds to TRBD1 (5 bases). The CDR3 runs to 13 residues. V was trimmed by 3 bases and J by 5 bases, leaving 10 bases between them. The CDR3 region is CASSFQGEETQYF. CDR3 coding DNA: TGTGCCAGCAGTTTCCAGGGTGAGGAGACCCAGTACTTC.

This clonotype was seen ten or more times. This chain joins TRBV5-1 and TRBJ2-7; D might be TRBD2 (6 bases). Germline V lookup: CDR1 SGHRS, CDR2 YFSETQ. Deletions cut 3 bases from V and 2 bases from J, with 18 bases between. The CDR3 length is 16 residues. The CDR3 nucleotides read TGCGCCAGCAGCTCCTCAAAGGGTAGCGGCCCCTACGAGCAGTACTTC. Encoded protein: CASSSSKGSGPYEQYF. Supplemented by reference TRBV5-1 and TRBJ2-7, the full variable domain reads KAGVTQTPRYLIKTRGQQVTLSCSPISGHRSVSWYQQTPGQGLQFLFEYFSETQRNKGNFPGRFSGRQFSNSRSEMNVSTLELGDSALYLCASSSSKGSGPYEQYFGPGTRLTVT.

This clonotype was recorded many times. The V gene is TRBV7-2, the J gene TRBJ1-2, with TRBD1 matching 10 bases. Germline V gene sequence: CDR1 SGHTA, CDR2 FQGNSA. The junction had 8 bases not matched to a gene; V was cut back by 5 bases and J by 2 bases. The length of the CDR3 is 16 residues. CDR3 nucleotide sequence: TGTGCCAGCAGCCCAGCCCCGGGACAGGGGAACTATGGCTACACCTTC. It yields the protein CASSPAPGQGNYGYTF.

The CDR3 here is CASSPGSMGSEQYF. The CDR3 coding sequence is TGCGCCAGCAGCCCCGGGTCCATGGGCTCCGAGCAGTACTTC. The chain links TRBV4-1 to TRBJ2-7; D gene ambiguous. The CDR3 runs to 14 residues. Trimming pared 4 bases from V and 6 bases from J, leaving 16 bases between. Germline CDR1 reads MGHRA; CDR2 reads YSYEKL.

V gene TRBV28 combines with J gene TRBJ1-4, with TRBD1 matching over 9 bases. This CDR3 has 18 residues. Trimming removed 3 bases from V and 0 bases from J; junction bases left unmatched: 8. Germline lookup yields CDR1 MDHEN and CDR2 SYDVKM. The DNA for the CDR3 is TGTGCCAGCAGTTTCCCCGGGACAGGGACGGCAACTAATGAAAAACTGTTTTTT. It yields the protein CASSFPGTGTATNEKLFF.